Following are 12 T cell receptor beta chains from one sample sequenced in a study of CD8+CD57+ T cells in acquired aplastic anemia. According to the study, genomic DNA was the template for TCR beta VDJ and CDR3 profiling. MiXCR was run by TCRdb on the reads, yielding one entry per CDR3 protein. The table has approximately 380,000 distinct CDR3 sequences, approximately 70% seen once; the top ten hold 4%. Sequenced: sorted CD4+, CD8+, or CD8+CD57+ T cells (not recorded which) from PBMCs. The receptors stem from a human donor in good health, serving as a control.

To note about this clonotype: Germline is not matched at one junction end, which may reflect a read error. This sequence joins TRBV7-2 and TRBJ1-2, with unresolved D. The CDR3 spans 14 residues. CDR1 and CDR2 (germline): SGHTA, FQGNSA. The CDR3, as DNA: TGTGCCAGCAGCCTAGCCCAGCGGGAGGATGGCAAACCCTTC. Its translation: CASSLAQREDGKPF.

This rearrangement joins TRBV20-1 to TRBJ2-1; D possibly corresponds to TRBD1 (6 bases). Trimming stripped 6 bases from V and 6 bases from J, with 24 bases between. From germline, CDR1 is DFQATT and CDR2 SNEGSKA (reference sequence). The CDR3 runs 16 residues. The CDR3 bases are TGCAGTGCCAGCAGTCCGCGACAGGCGTCAGGCAATGAGCAGTTCTTC. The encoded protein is CSASSPRQASGNEQFF.

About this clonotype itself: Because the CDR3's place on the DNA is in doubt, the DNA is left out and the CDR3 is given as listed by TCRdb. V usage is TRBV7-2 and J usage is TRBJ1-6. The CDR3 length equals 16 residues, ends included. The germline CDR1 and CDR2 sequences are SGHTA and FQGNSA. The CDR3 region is CASSLNPDTQYFGLHF.

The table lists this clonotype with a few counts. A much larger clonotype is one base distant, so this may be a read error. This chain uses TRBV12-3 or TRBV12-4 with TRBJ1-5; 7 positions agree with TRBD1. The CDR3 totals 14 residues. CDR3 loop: CASRGGQALGPQRF. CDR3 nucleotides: TGTGCCAGCAGGGGCGGACAGGCGCTGGGGCCCCAGCGTTTT.

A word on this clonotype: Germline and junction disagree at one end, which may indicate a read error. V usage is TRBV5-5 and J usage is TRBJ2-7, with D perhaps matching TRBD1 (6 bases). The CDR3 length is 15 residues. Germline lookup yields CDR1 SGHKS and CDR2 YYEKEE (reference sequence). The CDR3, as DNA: TGCGCCAGCAGCCAAAAAGTGACAGGAGACTACGAGCAGTACTTC. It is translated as CASSQKVTGDYEQYF. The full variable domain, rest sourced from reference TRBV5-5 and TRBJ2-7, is DAGVTQSPTHLIKTRGQQVTLRCSPISGHKSVSWYQQVLGQGPQFIFQYYEKEERGRGNFPDRFSARQFPNYSSELNVNALLLGDSALYLCASSQKVTGDYEQYFGPGTRLTVT.

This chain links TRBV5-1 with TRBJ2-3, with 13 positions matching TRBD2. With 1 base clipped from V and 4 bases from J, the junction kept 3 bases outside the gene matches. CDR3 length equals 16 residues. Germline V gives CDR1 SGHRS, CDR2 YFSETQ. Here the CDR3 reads CASSLRTSGGSDTQYF. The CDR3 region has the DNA TGCGCCAGCAGCTTGAGGACTAGCGGGGGTTCAGATACGCAGTATTTT.

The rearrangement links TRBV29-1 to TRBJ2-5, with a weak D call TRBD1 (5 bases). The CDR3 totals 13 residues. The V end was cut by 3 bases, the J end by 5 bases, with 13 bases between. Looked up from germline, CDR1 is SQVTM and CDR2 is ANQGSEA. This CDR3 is CSVESRAGETQYF. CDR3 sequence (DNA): TGCAGCGTTGAGTCCAGGGCTGGTGAGACCCAGTACTTC.

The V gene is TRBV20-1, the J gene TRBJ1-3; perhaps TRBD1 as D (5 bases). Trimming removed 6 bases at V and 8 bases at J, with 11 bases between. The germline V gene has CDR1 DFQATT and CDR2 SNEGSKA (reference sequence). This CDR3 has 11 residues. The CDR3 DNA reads TGCAGTGCAAGCCAAGGGGACACCATATATTTT. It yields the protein CSASQGDTIYF.

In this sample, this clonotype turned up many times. The CDR3 spells CASPKQGLANYGYTF. CDR3 sequence (DNA): TGTGCCAGTCCCAAACAGGGGCTAGCTAACTATGGCTACACCTTC. The J gene is TRBJ1-2, the V gene TRBV2, with 7 nucleotides matching TRBD1. V trimming: 9 bases; J trimming: 0 bases; junction bases outside the gene matches: 10. The CDR3 totals 15 residues. CDR1 SNHLY and CDR2 FYNNEI come from the germline V gene.

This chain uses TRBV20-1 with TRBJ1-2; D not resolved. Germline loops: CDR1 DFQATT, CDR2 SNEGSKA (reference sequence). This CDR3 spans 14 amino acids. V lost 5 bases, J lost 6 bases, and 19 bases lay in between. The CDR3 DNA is TGCAGTGCTCCGGCCCCTCCACTCAACCATGGCTACACCTTC. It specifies CSAPAPPLNHGYTF.

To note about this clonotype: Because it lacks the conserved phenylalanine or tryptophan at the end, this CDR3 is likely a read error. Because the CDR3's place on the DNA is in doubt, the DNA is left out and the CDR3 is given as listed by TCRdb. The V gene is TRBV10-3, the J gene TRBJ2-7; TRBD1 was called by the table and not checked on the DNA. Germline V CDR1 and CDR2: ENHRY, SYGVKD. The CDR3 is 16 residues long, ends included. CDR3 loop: CAIRIYKRPTTSGQAR.

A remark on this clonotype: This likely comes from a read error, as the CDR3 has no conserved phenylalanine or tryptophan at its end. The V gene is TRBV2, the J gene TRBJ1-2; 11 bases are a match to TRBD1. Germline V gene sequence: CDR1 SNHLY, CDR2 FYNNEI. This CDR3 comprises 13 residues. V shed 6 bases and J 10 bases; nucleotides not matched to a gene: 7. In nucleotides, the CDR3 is TGTGCCAGCAGCGCACCGGGACAGGGGGTCTACACCGTC. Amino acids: CASSAPGQGVYTV.